The rows below give T cell receptor beta chains drawn from one sample of a study of response to subunit inactivated influenza vaccine. From the RT-PCR reads, TCRdb called clonotypes with MiXCR, one entry per CDR3 protein. In the table there are a few hundred thousand distinct CDR3 sequences, less than 15% of which are singletons. The source material was PBMCs from blood, sampled roughly 13 days after vaccination. The receptor source for this set is a man in his fifties or sixties who received an inactivated influenza vaccine. Each CDR3 is given with its conserved first and last residue. A D gene is named only where the DNA matches it firmly. Only part of the rows carry a size: once, few, many, or a class if the clone is expanded.

j_call,d_call,clone_size,v_call,cdr3_aa,cdr3_nt
TRBJ2-7,-,-,TRBV20-1,CSASWSGRTLEQYF,TGCAGTGCTTCGTGGTCGGGACGAACTCTCGAGCAGTACTTC
TRBJ2-3,-,-,TRBV7-9,CASSLSVGRSTDTQYF,TGTGCCAGCAGCTTAAGCGTAGGGAGAAGCACAGATACGCAGTATTTT
TRBJ1-5,TRBD1,many,TRBV5-1,CASSLTFAGGGQPQHF,TGCGCCAGCAGCTTGACCTTTGCAGGGGGCGGTCAGCCCCAGCATTTT
TRBJ2-1,-,-,TRBV6-2/TRBV6-3,CASSYPNNEQFF,TGTGCCAGCAGTTACCCAAACAATGAGCAGTTCTTC
TRBJ1-1,-,-,TRBV7-9,CASSLGPYTEAFF,TGTGCCAGCAGCTTAGGCCCTTACACTGAAGCTTTCTTT
TRBJ2-2,-,few,TRBV20-1,CSARKYTTGANTGELFF,TGCAGTGCTAGAAAATATACGACAGGCGCGAACACCGGGGAGCTGTTTTTT
TRBJ2-1,-,-,TRBV10-3,CAISVRDNEQFF,TGTGCCATCAGTGTCCGGGACAATGAGCAGTTCTTC
TRBJ2-7,-,-,TRBV5-1,CASSLASADIYEQYF,TGCGCCAGCAGCTTGGCCTCGGCAGACATCTACGAGCAGTACTTC
TRBJ2-5,-,-,TRBV29-1,CSVGGGSQETQYF,TGCAGCGTTGGAGGGGGGTCCCAAGAGACCCAGTACTTC
TRBJ2-1,TRBD2,-,TRBV7-3,CASSLSSGRASEQFF,TGTGCCAGCAGCTTATCCAGCGGGAGGGCCAGTGAGCAGTTCTTC
TRBJ2-7,TRBD1,many,TRBV11-2,CASSTVTGVVDEQYF,TGTGCCAGCAGCACTGTGACAGGGGTAGTTGACGAGCAGTACTTC
TRBJ1-1,TRBD1,few,TRBV30,CARSGQGATEAFF,TGTGCCCGATCGGGACAGGGGGCAACTGAAGCTTTCTTT
TRBJ1-5,-,few,TRBV19,CASSIAHETINQPQHF,TGTGCCAGTAGTATAGCCCACGAGACCATCAATCAGCCCCAGCATTTT
TRBJ2-7,-,few,TRBV5-1,CASSLDGAEIYEQYF,TGCGCCAGCAGCTTGGATGGGGCCGAAATCTACGAGCAGTACTTC
TRBJ1-2,TRBD1,few,TRBV29-1,CSVVTRGRIGGYTF,TGCAGCGTTGTAACCAGGGGGCGAATCGGAGGCTACACCTTC
TRBJ2-2,-,-,TRBV19,CASSIVGASLLRVNTGELFF,TGTGCCAGTAGTATTGTAGGGGCAAGTCTACTAAGGGTAAACACCGGGGAGCTGTTTTTT
TRBJ2-1,-,few,TRBV12-3/TRBV12-4,CASSLIGIHEQFF,TGTGCCAGCAGTTTAATAGGGATCCATGAGCAGTTCTTC